One and the same sample provided the 30 T cell receptor beta chains below, sequenced in a study of early T cells in non-severe SARS-CoV-2 infection (dated by TCRdb to the early 2020s). The library was generated by 5' RACE. The sequencing machine was a NextSeq 500. Through fastp at Q25 and MiXCR, TCRdb rebuilt clones from the public reads, retaining in-frame beta chains. Duplicate CDR3 protein sequences are folded into a single record with the most common DNA and genes. Counted in this sample were around 66,000 distinct CDR3 sequences; about 6% of them appeared once. The ten largest clones add up to around 3.4% of the sample. This specimen was whole blood, taken at baseline. These receptors all stem from an adult who was a healthcare worker with PCR-confirmed SARS-CoV-2 infection or an uninfected control (not recorded which).

This clonotype was seen many times. V usage is TRBV7-6 and J usage is TRBJ2-5; D unresolved. Per the germline V gene, CDR1 is SGHVS and CDR2 is FNYEAQ. The V gene lost 4 bases and the J gene lost 4 bases, with 13 bases spanning the gap. CDR3 length: 14 residues. CDR3 DNA: TGTGCCAGCAGCTCCCAGAACGTCTTAGAGACCCAGTACTTC. Residues: CASSSQNVLETQYF.

This clonotype was seen ten or more times. The CDR3 bases are TGTGCCAGCAGAGGGGTTAGGCGGGAGATCAATGAGCAGTTCTTC. Translating gives CASRGVRREINEQFF. The chain links TRBV11-2 to TRBJ2-1; 7 bases agree with TRBD2. Germline V CDR1 and CDR2: SGHAT, FQNNGV. The junction had 11 bases not matched to a gene; V was cut back by 6 bases and J by 6 bases. This CDR3 spans 15 amino acids. The entire variable domain, with the rest obtained from reference TRBV11-2 and TRBJ2-1, is as follows: EAGVAQSPRYKIIEKRQSVAFWCNPISGHATLYWYQQILGQGPKLLIQFQNNGVVDDSQLPKDRFSAERLKGVDSTLKIQPAKLEDSAVYLCASRGVRREINEQFFGPGTRLTVL.

The sample holds many counts of this clonotype. J is TRBJ2-7 and V is TRBV18, with D possibly being TRBD1 (7 bases). The V end lost 3 bases, the J end lost 3 bases, and 15 bases lay between the germline ends. Germline V lookup: CDR1 KGHSH, CDR2 LQKENI. The CDR3 length is 15 residues. In DNA, the CDR3 is TGTGCCAGCTCACCGAGGCAGGGGGAGGTCTACGAGCAGTACTTC. Translation: CASSPRQGEVYEQYF. The variable domain in full, with the rest retrieved from reference TRBV18 and TRBJ2-7, is NAGVMQNPRHLVRRRGQEARLRCSPMKGHSHVYWYRQLPEEGLKFMVYLQKENIIDESGMPKERFSAEFPKEGPSILRIQQVVRGDSAAYFCASSPRQGEVYEQYFGPGTRLTVT.

This clonotype was seen a few times. The chain combines TRBV30 with TRBJ1-5; no reliable D call. Germline CDR1 is GTSNPN and CDR2 is SVGIG (reference sequence). V gave up 0 bases and J gave up 0 bases, with 6 bases separating them. The CDR3 runs 14 residues. This chain's CDR3 is CAWSVMFSNQPQHF. CDR3 DNA: TGTGCCTGGAGTGTAATGTTTAGCAATCAGCCCCAGCATTTT.

The J gene is TRBJ1-1, the V gene TRBV7-9; D gene uncertain. Germline CDR1 SEHNR, CDR2 FQNEAQ (reference sequence). Trimming took 6 bases from V and 4 from J, leaving 6 bases between them. The CDR3 is 11 amino acids. In DNA, the CDR3 is TGTGCCAGCAGTCCGGTCACTGAAGCTTTCTTT. It specifies CASSPVTEAFF.

This clonotype occurred many times. The CDR3 spells CASSVTGSGANVLTF. The CDR3 bases are TGTGCCAGCAGCGTTACAGGTTCAGGGGCCAACGTCCTGACTTTC. The V gene is TRBV5-4, the J gene TRBJ2-6, with D perhaps matching TRBD1 (5 bases). Germline CDR1 SGHNT, CDR2 YYREEE (reference sequence). The V end was cut by 4 bases, the J end by 4 bases, with 12 bases between. The CDR3 loop spans 15 amino acids.

This clonotype was picked up many times. The chain combines TRBV20-1 with TRBJ1-2, with 8 positions matching TRBD1. The germline CDR1 and CDR2 sequences are DFQATT and SNEGSKA (reference sequence). The CDR3 totals 12 residues. J was trimmed by 6 bases and V by 4 bases; bases with no gene match: 4. This CDR3 is CSATDRGNGYTF. The CDR3 coding sequence is TGCAGTGCTACCGACAGGGGAAATGGCTACACCTTC.

There are many counts of this clonotype. This chain joins TRBV18 and TRBJ1-1; D might be TRBD1 (5 bases). The CDR3 runs 12 residues. Trimming took 7 bases from V and 4 from J, leaving 10 bases between them. Germline CDR1 is KGHSH and CDR2 is LQKENI. The CDR3 DNA sequence: TGTGCCAGCTGCCGTACAGGCACTGAAGCTTTCTTT. It is translated as CASCRTGTEAFF.

The table lists this clonotype with many counts. The chain has TRBV7-9 and TRBJ1-5; TRBD1 matches at 8 bases. J gave up 1 base and V 5 bases, and 7 bases lay outside the gene matches. The CDR3 extends over 16 amino acids. The germline V gene has CDR1 SEHNR and CDR2 FQNEAQ (reference sequence). This CDR3 is CASSIGQGRSNQPQHF. The CDR3 nucleotides are TGTGCCAGCAGCATAGGACAGGGAAGGAGCAATCAGCCCCAGCATTTT.

The V and J genes are TRBV30 and TRBJ1-1; the D is unclear. Per germline, CDR1 GTSNPN and CDR2 SVGIG (reference sequence). V lost 4 bases and J lost 1, with 4 bases in between. The CDR3 is made up of 11 amino acids. CDR3 DNA: TGTGCCTGGAACGAGAACACTGAAGCTTTCTTT. This codes for CAWNENTEAFF.

This clonotype was recorded a few times. The genes are TRBV28 and TRBJ2-7; D is undetermined. The germline V and J ends were trimmed by 2 bases and 3 bases, with 8 bases remaining between them. The CDR3 runs to 13 residues. CDR1 and CDR2 from the germline V gene are MDHEN and SYDVKM. The chain's CDR3 is CASSLVAHYEQYF. The CDR3 DNA sequence: TGTGCCAGCAGTTTAGTGGCACACTACGAGCAGTACTTC.

This clonotype was counted ten times or more. This sequence joins TRBV28 and TRBJ2-1; D is unclear. Germline V gene sequence: CDR1 MDHEN, CDR2 SYDVKM. The CDR3 sequence is 18 residues long. V lost 3 bases and J 3 bases, leaving 21 bases between the germline ends. The CDR3 DNA follows: TGTGCCAGCAGTTTTTCTGGGTCTGACTTGAACCTCTACAATGAGCAGTTCTTC. Residues: CASSFSGSDLNLYNEQFF.

This clonotype was seen at least ten times. J is TRBJ2-5 and V is TRBV12-3 or TRBV12-4, with D perhaps TRBD2 (7 bases). The CDR3 covers 13 residues. Trimming took 4 bases from V and 5 from J, leaving 11 bases between them. The DNA for the CDR3 is TGTGCCAGCAGTTACGGGGGGCGCGAGACCCAGTACTTC. Translating it yields CASSYGGRETQYF.

This clonotype was seen many times. The V and J genes are TRBV5-1 and TRBJ2-1; D is ambiguous. Trimming stripped 0 bases from V and 7 bases from J, with 20 bases between. This CDR3 comprises 17 residues. The germline V gene has CDR1 SGHRS and CDR2 YFSETQ. CDR3 in DNA: TGCGCCAGCAGCTTGGGGGCGCAGAGGTCGGGTAGTAATGAGCAGTTCTTC. Protein sequence: CASSLGAQRSGSNEQFF.

This chain links TRBV18 with TRBJ1-1; D is perhaps TRBD1 (6 bases). V lost 0 bases and J 5 bases, leaving 16 bases between the germline ends. CDR1 and CDR2 (germline): KGHSH, LQKENI. The CDR3 length is 16 residues. The CDR3 sequence is CASSPPVGGQETEAFF. The DNA for the CDR3 is TGTGCCAGCTCACCACCAGTGGGGGGCCAGGAGACTGAAGCTTTCTTT. The full variable domain, completed using reference TRBV18 and TRBJ1-1, is NAGVMQNPRHLVRRRGQEARLRCSPMKGHSHVYWYRQLPEEGLKFMVYLQKENIIDESGMPKERFSAEFPKEGPSILRIQQVVRGDSAAYFCASSPPVGGQETEAFFGQGTRLTVV.

This clonotype showed up just a few times. No conserved phenylalanine or tryptophan ends this CDR3, so it is likely a read error. The V and J genes are TRBV20-1 and TRBJ2-7, with 8 bases matching TRBD1. The V and J ends lost 4 bases and 5 bases, in that order; junction bases with no gene match: 4. Germline V gives CDR1 DFQATT, CDR2 SNEGSKA (reference sequence). The CDR3 loop spans 12 amino acids. The CDR3 region is CSAMDRANEQYI. In nucleotides, the CDR3 is TGCAGTGCTATGGACAGGGCAAACGAGCAGTACATC.

The chain is built from TRBV28 and TRBJ2-6, with D unresolved. CDR1 and CDR2 (germline): MDHEN, SYDVKM. The CDR3 runs to 18 residues. Deletions cut 3 bases from V and 4 bases from J, with 19 bases between. The CDR3 region is CASSFRDFELSGANVLTF. The CDR3 DNA follows: TGTGCCAGCAGTTTCAGAGACTTTGAGCTGAGCGGGGCCAACGTCCTGACTTTC.

This clonotype was counted a few times. The chain recombines TRBV4-2 with TRBJ2-7, with D possibly being TRBD1 or TRBD2 (5 bases each). Germline CDR1 and CDR2: LGHNA and YNFKEQ. Trimming pared 3 bases from V and 3 bases from J, leaving 15 bases between. The CDR3 length is 15 residues. CDR3 nucleotides: TGTGCCAGCAGCCAGGGGACCGCCCGGGGCTACGAGCAGTACTTC. Translated: CASSQGTARGYEQYF.

The chain has TRBV29-1 and TRBJ2-5, with D possibly matching TRBD2 (6 bases). Germline CDR1 SQVTM, CDR2 ANQGSEA. The length of the CDR3 is 13 residues. The germline V and J ends were trimmed by 4 bases and 1 base, with 10 bases remaining between them. In DNA form, the CDR3 reads TGCAGCGTTGTCGGGGGTTTCCAAGAGACCCAGTACTTC. It yields the protein CSVVGGFQETQYF.

V is TRBV12-3 or TRBV12-4 and J is TRBJ1-1; the D is unclear. The V end was cut by 7 bases, the J end by 5 bases, with 14 bases between. The CDR3 totals 13 residues. The CDR3: CASTLLVGTEAFF. In DNA form, the CDR3 reads TGTGCCAGCACCCTCTTAGTCGGTACTGAAGCTTTCTTT.

The chain couples TRBV12-5 to TRBJ2-3; no clear D. This CDR3 region has 13 residues. The germline CDR1 and CDR2 sequences are LGHNT and FRNRAP. The V and J ends lost 2 bases and 4 bases respectively, with 7 bases between them. CDR3 coding DNA: TGTGCTAGTGGTTTGTCTGGCTCAGATACGCAGTATTTT. The encoded protein is CASGLSGSDTQYF.

This clonotype was picked up many times. V is TRBV20-1 and J is TRBJ1-3, with TRBD1 matching 11 bases. CDR3 length equals 13 residues. Per the germline V gene, CDR1 is DFQATT and CDR2 is SNEGSKA (reference sequence). Trimming at V came to 6 bases and at J to 8 bases, leaving 6 bases not matched to a gene. As DNA, the CDR3 is TGCAGTGCCTTCGGACAGGGGGCAGACACCATATATTTT. Amino acids: CSAFGQGADTIYF.

Concerning this clonotype: A much larger clone lies a single base off, so this may be a read error. The V and J genes are TRBV29-1 and TRBJ1-2; TRBD1 matches at 11 bases. The V gene end was trimmed by 6 bases and the J gene end by 2 bases; junction bases not matched to a gene: 2. Germline CDR1 is SQVTM and CDR2 is ANQGSEA. This CDR3 contains 13 residues. This CDR3 is CSVWTGGNYGYTF. The DNA for the CDR3 is TGCAGCGTGTGGACAGGGGGCAACTATGGCTACACCTTC.

This clonotype was seen repeatedly, ten times or more. This chain uses TRBV11-2 with TRBJ2-7; D is possibly TRBD2 (5 bases). The V end lost 1 base, the J end lost 10 bases, and 11 bases lay between the germline ends. The CDR3 contains 12 residues. Per the germline V gene, CDR1 is SGHAT and CDR2 is FQNNGV. The CDR3 coding sequence is TGTGCCAGCAGCTTAGGGGCCGGGGTTCAGTACTTC. It is translated as CASSLGAGVQYF.

Ten or more counts support this clonotype. The chain is built from TRBV6-5 and TRBJ2-7; perhaps TRBD2 as D (6 bases). V dropped 0 bases and J dropped 2 bases, with 14 bases sitting between them. The CDR3 has 16 amino acids. Germline-derived CDR1 and CDR2 are MNHEY and SVGAGI. This chain's CDR3 is CASSYSRFRGTYEQYF. The CDR3 nucleotides read TGTGCCAGCAGTTACTCGAGGTTTCGGGGGACCTACGAGCAGTACTTC.

This clonotype appeared many times. This chain links TRBV5-1 with TRBJ2-1, with 12 nucleotides matching TRBD1. The germline V gene has CDR1 SGHRS and CDR2 YFSETQ. V gave up 2 bases and J gave up 3 bases; unmatched junction bases: 3. CDR3 length equals 16 residues. As DNA, the CDR3 is TGCGCCAGCAGCTTAGGGACAGGGGGCGGCTACAATGAGCAGTTCTTC. Amino acid sequence: CASSLGTGGGYNEQFF.

This chain links TRBV4-1 with TRBJ2-1, with 10 bases identical to TRBD2. This CDR3 spans 19 amino acids. Germline values: CDR1 MGHRA, CDR2 YSYEKL. The V and J ends lost 0 bases and 5 bases, in that order; junction bases with no gene match: 13. CDR3 sequence (DNA): TGCGCCAGCAGCCAAGATTCAACTAGCGGGACGCCTCCTGACAATGAGCAGTTCTTC. Its translation is CASSQDSTSGTPPDNEQFF.

This clonotype was detected ten times or more. In DNA form, the CDR3 reads TGCAGCGCTGGAGGCAGGGACTACGAGCAGTACTTC. Translated, it gives CSAGGRDYEQYF. This chain joins TRBV29-1 and TRBJ2-7; D possibly matches TRBD1 or TRBD2 (5 bases each). CDR1 SQVTM and CDR2 ANQGSEA come from the germline V gene. The CDR3 sequence is 12 residues long. Deletions cut 7 bases from V and 3 bases from J, with 13 bases between.

There are many counts of this clonotype. The chain recombines TRBV25-1 with TRBJ1-1, with D uncertain. Germline lookup yields CDR1 MGHDK and CDR2 SYGVNS. Trimming stripped 7 bases from V and 4 bases from J, with 13 bases between. This CDR3 is built from 13 residues. CDR3: CASTASPLTEAFF. The CDR3 nucleotides read TGTGCCAGCACCGCCAGCCCCCTCACTGAAGCTTTCTTT.

This chain links TRBV5-6 with TRBJ2-3; a possible D gene is TRBD2 (6 bases). V was clipped by 4 bases and J by 0 bases, with 9 bases between them. CDR3 length: 14 residues. Germline CDR1 SGHDT, CDR2 YYEEEE. The CDR3 DNA reads as TGTGCCAGCAGCCCGAGCGGGAGCACAGATACGCAGTATTTT. This codes for CASSPSGSTDTQYF.